These 27 T cell receptor beta chains were sequenced from one sample in a study of cytomegalovirus exposure and HLA in healthy donors. PCR primers comprised 60 Vbeta and 13 Jbeta primers. Repertoires were generated with immunoSEQ multiplex PCR, while TCRdb's copy carries only in-frame clones and drops some. The data show 90,000 to 130,000 clones, roughly 85% seen once. Material for sequencing was PBMCs. The receptors stem from a man aged 30 to 45 in good health and CMV-seropositive.

This clone was observed a single time. The chain uses TRBV19 and TRBJ2-6, with a possible D match to TRBD2 (5 bases). Germline CDR1 reads LNHDA; CDR2 reads SQIVND (reference sequence). Trimming removed 4 bases from V and 4 bases from J, with 14 bases in between. The CDR3 has 16 amino acids. The CDR3 loop is CASSTTRVYGANVLTF. As DNA, the CDR3 is TGTGCCAGTAGTACGACGAGGGTTTACGGGGCCAACGTCCTGACTTTC.

This clone was counted a single time. The chain couples TRBV7-2 to TRBJ1-1; 7 nucleotides align to TRBD1. The CDR3 length is 13 residues. Germline V gives CDR1 SGHTA, CDR2 FQGNSA. Trimming took 3 bases from V and 11 from J; bases not matched to a gene: 9. The chain's CDR3 is CASSFRTGLRAFF. The CDR3 DNA sequence: TGTGCCAGCAGCTTCCGGACAGGACTAAGGGCTTTCTTT.

This chain connects TRBV18 to TRBJ1-2; 7 bases line up with TRBD1. This CDR3 has 15 residues. CDR1 KGHSH and CDR2 LQKENI come from the germline V gene. V shed 5 bases and J 1 base; nucleotides not matched to a gene: 7. The CDR3 reads CASSLQGTVNYGYTF. DNA for the CDR3: TGTGCCAGCTCATTACAAGGGACAGTTAACTATGGCTACACCTTC.

This rearrangement joins TRBV6-1 to TRBJ1-1, with a possible D match to TRBD1 (5 bases). The germline gives CDR1 MNHNS, CDR2 SASEGT. The CDR3 sequence is 12 residues long. Trimming shortened V by 6 bases and J by 3 bases, and 8 bases separated the two germline ends. This CDR3 reads CASRRGDTEAFF. The CDR3 nucleotides are TGTGCCAGCAGACGGGGGGACACTGAAGCTTTCTTT.

V is TRBV23-1 and J is TRBJ2-4; D gene uncertain. TRBV23-1 is an ORF, and what it does is uncertain. This CDR3 contains 14 residues. DNA of the CDR3: TGCACCAACCCACGGTATACGACCAAAAACATTCAGTACTTC. This encodes CTNPRYTTKNIQYF.

The chain employs TRBV21-1 and TRBJ2-7; the table assigns TRBD1, which was not confirmed against the DNA. TRBV21-1 is given as a pseudogene. The CDR3 runs 11 residues. CDR3 in DNA: TGTGCCAGCAGCAGGGACAGAGAGCAGTACTTC. Protein: CASSRDREQYF.

V usage is TRBV6-1 and J usage is TRBJ1-2; no firm D call. The CDR3 sequence is 12 residues long. Trimming stripped 7 bases from V and 4 bases from J, with 10 bases between. Per the germline V gene, CDR1 is MNHNS and CDR2 is SASEGT. CDR3 amino acids: CASTPGGYGYTF. The CDR3 DNA reads TGTGCCAGCACCCCGGGTGGCTATGGCTACACCTTC.

V gene TRBV1 combines with J gene TRBJ2-1; the table assigns TRBD2, which was not confirmed against the DNA. TRBV1 has pseudogene status. The length of the CDR3 is 14 residues. CDR3 coding DNA: TGCACCAGCCCAAAGCCGAGGGCCTACAATGAGCAGTTCTTC. It encodes CTSPKPRAYNEQFF.

The chain combines TRBV5-6 with TRBJ1-5; D possibly corresponds to TRBD1 (5 bases). The CDR3 covers 15 residues. V lost 0 bases, J lost 4 bases, and 11 bases lay in between. Germline assignment: CDR1 SGHDT and CDR2 YYEEEE. CDR3: CASSLGWSGNQPQHF. For the CDR3, the DNA is TGTGCCAGCAGCTTGGGCTGGTCAGGGAATCAGCCCCAGCATTTT.

This chain uses TRBV5-1 with TRBJ2-1; the D gene is possibly TRBD2 (6 bases). Trimming shortened V by 0 bases and J by 4 bases, and 11 bases separated the two germline ends. This CDR3 is built from 15 residues. The germline V gene encodes CDR1 SGHRS and CDR2 YFSETQ. In DNA form, the CDR3 reads TGCGCCAGCAGCTTGGATAGCGGAATATACAATGAGCAGTTCTTC. Translating it yields CASSLDSGIYNEQFF.

This chain connects TRBV30 to TRBJ2-2, with D tentatively TRBD2 (6 bases). Trimming stripped 8 bases from V and 3 bases from J, with 19 bases between. The CDR3 consists of 15 residues. Germline V CDR1 and CDR2: GTSNPN, SVGIG (reference sequence). CDR3 DNA sequence: TGTGCCCTGGGGTGGGGGGAAGGGTACACCGGGGAGCTGTTTTTT. It encodes CALGWGEGYTGELFF.

V is TRBV2 and J is TRBJ2-3; a weak D match, TRBD1 (6 bases). CDR3 size: 12 residues. V lost 6 bases to trimming and J lost 3 bases, with 7 bases between them. The germline CDR1 and CDR2 sequences are SNHLY and FYNNEI. The CDR3 coding sequence is TGTGCCAGCAGGGACAGAACAGATACGCAGTATTTT. As protein: CASRDRTDTQYF.

This clone showed up just a few times. DNA of the CDR3: TGTGCCAGCAGTGTGACTAGCTCGGGCACCGGGGAGCTGTTTTTT. This codes for CASSVTSSGTGELFF. The rearrangement joins TRBV2 to TRBJ2-2; 7 bases are a match to TRBD2. This CDR3 region has 15 residues. The germline CDR1 and CDR2 sequences are SNHLY and FYNNEI. V shed 4 bases and J 4 bases; nucleotides not matched to a gene: 6.

This chain uses TRBV5-5 with TRBJ2-7, with TRBD2 as a possible D gene (6 bases). The CDR3 runs to 14 residues. From germline, CDR1 is SGHKS and CDR2 YYEKEE (reference sequence). V was shortened by 2 bases and J by 0 bases, with 9 bases between the two germline ends. The CDR3 here is CASSFGGSSYEQYF. The CDR3, as DNA: TGTGCCAGCAGCTTTGGGGGGAGCTCCTACGAGCAGTACTTC.

The sample holds a few counts of this clone. CDR3 region: CASSRDHSTGELFF. CDR3 coding DNA: TGCGCCAGCAGCCGAGACCATAGCACCGGGGAGCTGTTTTTT. V is TRBV4-1 and J is TRBJ2-2; D is uncertain. Germline V gene sequence: CDR1 MGHRA, CDR2 YSYEKL. V dropped 4 bases and J dropped 4 bases, with 10 bases sitting between them. The CDR3 has 14 residues.

The genes are TRBV28 and TRBJ1-2, with 8 nucleotides matching TRBD1. The V segment lost 11 bases and the J segment 4 bases; nucleotides outside the gene matches: 9. CDR1 MDHEN and CDR2 SYDVKM come from the germline V gene. This CDR3 has 13 residues. CDR3 coding DNA: TGTGCCTGCCTGTCTGGGACAGGCTATGGCTACACCTTC. This gives the protein CACLSGTGYGYTF.

V usage is TRBV5-4 and J usage is TRBJ2-7; TRBD2 is a possible D gene (6 bases). Deletions cut 1 base from V and 2 bases from J, with 10 bases between. Germline values: CDR1 SGHNT, CDR2 YYREEE (reference sequence). This CDR3 has 14 amino acids. The CDR3 sequence: CASSLIGGAYEQYF. CDR3 sequence (DNA): TGTGCCAGCAGCTTGATCGGGGGAGCCTACGAGCAGTACTTC. Using reference TRBV5-4 and TRBJ2-7 for the parts outside the CDR3, the full variable domain is ETGVTQSPTHLIKTRGQQVTLRCSSQSGHNTVSWYQQALGQGPQFIFQYYREEENGRGNFPPRFSGLQFPNYSSELNVNALELDDSALYLCASSLIGGAYEQYFGPGTRLTVT.

V and J are TRBV2 and TRBJ1-2, with D possibly TRBD1 on 5 matching bases. CDR3 length: 15 amino acids. Per germline, CDR1 SNHLY and CDR2 FYNNEI. The ends were cut back, 5 bases at V and 5 bases at J, with 18 bases in the middle. The CDR3 sequence: CASSLDITASYGYTF. DNA for the CDR3: TGTGCCAGCAGTCTGGACATAACGGCATCTTATGGCTACACCTTC.

V usage is TRBV7-8 and J usage is TRBJ1-1; TRBD1 might be the D (6 bases). Germline V gene data show CDR1 as SGHVS and CDR2 as FQNEAQ. V gave up 1 base and J gave up 5 bases, with 8 bases separating them. The CDR3 extends over 13 amino acids. Written as DNA, the CDR3 is TGTGCCAGCAGCTTAGAGGGGGGGACTGAAGCTTTCTTT. Translation: CASSLEGGTEAFF. The full variable domain, completed using reference TRBV7-8 and TRBJ1-1, is GAGVSQSPRYKVAKRGQDVALRCDPISGHVSLFWYQQALGQGPEFLTYFQNEAQLDKSGLPSDRFFAERPEGSVSTLKIQRTQQEDSAVYLCASSLEGGTEAFFGQGTRLTVV.

The chain couples TRBV5-4 to TRBJ2-3; 14 bases are a match to TRBD2. Trimming at V came to 4 bases and at J to 0 bases, leaving 7 bases not matched to a gene. This CDR3 contains 18 residues. Looked up from germline, CDR1 is SGHNT and CDR2 is YYREEE (reference sequence). CDR3 amino acids: CASSDGTSGSMSTDTQYF. In DNA form, the CDR3 reads TGTGCCAGCAGCGACGGGACTAGCGGGAGTATGAGCACAGATACGCAGTATTTT.

This clone turned up a few times. The chain links TRBV28 to TRBJ2-3; TRBD1 aligns across 8 bases. Germline V gives CDR1 MDHEN, CDR2 SYDVKM. The CDR3 extends over 14 amino acids. After removal of 8 bases from V and 2 bases from J, the junction contained 6 bases not matched to a gene. Here the CDR3 DNA reads TGTGCCAGCTGGAGACAGGGGTACACAGATACGCAGTATTTT. It specifies CASWRQGYTDTQYF.

The chain is built from TRBV7-2 and TRBJ2-3; 7 positions match TRBD1. Germline CDR1 and CDR2: SGHTA and FQGNSA. Trimming removed 6 bases from V and 2 bases from J; junction bases left unmatched: 8. This CDR3 region has 15 residues. In DNA form, the CDR3 reads TGTGCCAGCAGGAAGGACAGGTTGAACACAGATACGCAGTATTTT. Encoded protein: CASRKDRLNTDTQYF. Using reference TRBV7-2 and TRBJ2-3 for the parts outside the CDR3, the full variable domain is GAGVSQSPSNKVTEKGKDVELRCDPISGHTALYWYRQSLGQGLEFLIYFQGNSAPDKSGLPSDRFSAERTGGSVSTLTIQRTQQEDSAVYLCASRKDRLNTDTQYFGPGTRLTVL.

CDR3 in DNA: TGCAGCGCCCTTGGGGGAGGGAAAGAGACCCAGTACTTC. Translation: CSALGGGKETQYF. V usage is TRBV29-1 and J usage is TRBJ2-5, with 7 bases lining up with TRBD2. V shed 7 bases and J 3 bases; nucleotides not matched to a gene: 8. Germline CDR1 reads SQVTM; CDR2 reads ANQGSEA. The CDR3 runs to 13 residues.

The chain couples TRBV2 to TRBJ2-5; no firm D call. This CDR3 is built from 13 residues. Germline V gene sequence: CDR1 SNHLY, CDR2 FYNNEI. V was shortened by 4 bases and J by 1 base, with 7 bases between the two germline ends. CDR3: CASSGGIQETQYF. In DNA form, the CDR3 reads TGTGCCAGCAGTGGAGGAATCCAAGAGACCCAGTACTTC.

J is TRBJ2-7 and V is TRBV7-3; 10 nucleotides line up with TRBD1. Germline V lookup: CDR1 SGHTA, CDR2 FQGTGA. This CDR3 comprises 13 residues. V gave up 5 bases and J gave up 7 bases; unmatched junction bases: 5. As DNA, the CDR3 is TGTGCCAGCAGCCTAAGGACAGGGGGTGAGCAGTACTTC. Protein product: CASSLRTGGEQYF.

This clone is a singleton in its sample. The genes are TRBV6-1 and TRBJ1-1; 8 nucleotides align to TRBD1. This CDR3 region has 15 residues. Trimming at V came to 4 bases and at J to 3 bases, leaving 7 bases not matched to a gene. Germline V gives CDR1 MNHNS, CDR2 SASEGT. The CDR3 DNA reads TGTGCCAGCAGTGGGCAGGGGGCTAGCGACACTGAAGCTTTCTTT. Translated: CASSGQGASDTEAFF.

This clone has just one count. The V and J genes are TRBV5-4 and TRBJ2-4, with D perhaps TRBD2 (5 bases). This CDR3 spans 14 amino acids. Per germline, CDR1 SGHNT and CDR2 YYREEE (reference sequence). With 5 bases removed from V and 0 bases from J, the gap between germline ends came to 9 bases. CDR3 DNA sequence: TGTGCCAGCAGAAATGGAGGAGCCAAAAACATTCAGTACTTC. Translated: CASRNGGAKNIQYF.